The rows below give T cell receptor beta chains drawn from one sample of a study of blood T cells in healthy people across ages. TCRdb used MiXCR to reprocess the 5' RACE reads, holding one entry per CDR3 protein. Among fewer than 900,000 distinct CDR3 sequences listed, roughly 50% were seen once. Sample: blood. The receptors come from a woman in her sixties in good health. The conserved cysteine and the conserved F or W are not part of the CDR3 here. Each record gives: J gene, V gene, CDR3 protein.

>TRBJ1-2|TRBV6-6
ASSYSRINYGYT
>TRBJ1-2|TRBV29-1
SVGQDYGYT
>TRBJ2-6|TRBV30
AWSPGASGANVLT
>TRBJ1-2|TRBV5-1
ASSPSGDRTAYGYT
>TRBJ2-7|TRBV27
ASRTSGVPLEQY
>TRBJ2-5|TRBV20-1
SARTSGGLRQETQY
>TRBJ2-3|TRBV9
ASSVLAGDTDTQY
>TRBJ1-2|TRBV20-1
SARSTGQGYGYT
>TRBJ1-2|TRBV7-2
ASSLALEDGYT
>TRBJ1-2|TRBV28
ATRPRGAGYGYT
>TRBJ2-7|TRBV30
AWSVRLDRDYEQY
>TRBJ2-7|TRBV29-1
SVEVGRRGLLSSYEQY
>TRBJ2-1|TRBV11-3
ASSFTGTSGGQF
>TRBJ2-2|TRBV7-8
ASSFRDRGHGELF
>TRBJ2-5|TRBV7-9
ASSLAGALNEQY
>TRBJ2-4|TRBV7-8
ASSTSVAAKNIQY
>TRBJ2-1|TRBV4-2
ASSQAFTEGEQF
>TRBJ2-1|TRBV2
ASSGGRRGYNEQF
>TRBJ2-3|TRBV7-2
ASSFRSGATDTQY
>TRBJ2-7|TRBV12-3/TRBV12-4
ASSQLAGVVNEQY
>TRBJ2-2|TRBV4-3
ASSQVLAGGNTGELF
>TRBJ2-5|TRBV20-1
SAISPQGVPDPNEQY
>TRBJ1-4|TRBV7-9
ATIPSGATNEKLF
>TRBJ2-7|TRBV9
ASSDGGTSDYEQY
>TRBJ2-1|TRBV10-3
VIRTTSGNANEQF
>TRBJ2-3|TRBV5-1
ASSGGLAGPDTQY
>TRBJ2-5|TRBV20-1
SAQKQETQY
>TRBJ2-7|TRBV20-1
SAPGPYEQY
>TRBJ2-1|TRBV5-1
ASSLEPSGHNEQF
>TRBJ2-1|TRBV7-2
ASSTRTGTPREQF
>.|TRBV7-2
ASSALAGIYEQY
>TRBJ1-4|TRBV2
ASKDSGRLEKLF
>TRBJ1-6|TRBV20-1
SARKDRNNSPLH
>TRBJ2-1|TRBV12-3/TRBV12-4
ASSFLASYNEQF
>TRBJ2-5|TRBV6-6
ASSYSGGQETQY
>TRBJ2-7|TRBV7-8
ASSSPHTSGRDEQY
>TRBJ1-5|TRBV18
ASSATRGYQPQH
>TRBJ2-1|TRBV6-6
ASSYSSLAPYEQF
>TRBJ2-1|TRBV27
ASSFGLRTNEQF
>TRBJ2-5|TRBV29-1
SVYGHLNEQY
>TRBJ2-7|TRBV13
ASSFGGSPGYEQY
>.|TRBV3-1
ASSPRDRINEQY
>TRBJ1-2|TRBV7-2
ASSLGRDQGGGYT
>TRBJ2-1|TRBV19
ATGTSGRATYNEQF
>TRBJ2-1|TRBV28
ASSAGGVNEQF
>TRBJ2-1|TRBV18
ASSPDLNNEQF
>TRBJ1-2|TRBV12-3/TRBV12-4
ASSYVFPGDNGYT
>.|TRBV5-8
ASSFTGRTSYNEQY
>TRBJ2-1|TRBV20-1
SATRPGLAGGSSYNEQF
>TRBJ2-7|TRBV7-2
ASSKSGVPLAQY
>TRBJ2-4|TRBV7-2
ASSLASHSDIQY
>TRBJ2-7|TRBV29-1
SVEDLRAPYEQY